The present entry profiles one T cell receptor beta chain with its context. The antigen is undetermined. TCRdb's table, derived via immunoSEQ multiplex PCR, lists solely in-frame clones and lacks some. The table includes around 68,000 clones, over 75% detected once. The data belong to a study of identifying expanded T cells in peripheral blood. General study findings and limits: Over two and four weeks, about 15 and 18 clones changed, versus approximately 1.2 between replicates.

Collection occurred without any documented infections or immune events in donors. The source of this sequence is a person aged 18-70 years in good health. The sample comprised blood.

CDR3 in DNA: TGTGCCAGCAGCTTGACTATAAATGAGCAGTTCTTC. Residues: CASSLTINEQFF. V is TRBV5-4 and J is TRBJ2-1; D gene unclear. The germline V gene encodes CDR1 SGHNT and CDR2 YYREEE (reference sequence). Trimming removed 1 base from V and 7 bases from J, with 6 bases in between. This CDR3 is built from 12 residues.